One sample yielded the 27 T cell receptor beta chains listed below, sequenced in a study of spatial heterogeneity in lung cancer. TCRdb processed the 5' RACE reads anew with MiXCR; each CDR3 protein has one entry. The sample carries some 120,000 distinct CDR3 sequences, more than 10% recorded once. Time point reported: blood at routine non-recurrence follow-up after resection. Without sorting, whole RNA was sequenced from tumor, nontumor lung or frozen PBMC. The sequencing here drew on PBMCs, taken at follow-up. These receptors originate from a male donor with early-stage non-small cell lung cancer.

Turning to this clonotype: This may come from a read error, since a much larger clone is one base off. The V and J genes are TRBV11-1 and TRBJ2-1; D is undetermined. Germline V CDR1 and CDR2: SGHAT, FQDESV (reference sequence). The CDR3 is 12 residues long. The CDR3 DNA is TGTACCAGCAGCCCCATCTACAATGAGCAGTTCTTC. Translated: CTSSPIYNEQFF. Full variable domain (remainder filled in from reference TRBV11-1 and TRBJ2-1): EAEVAQSPRYKITEKSQAVAFWCDPISGHATLYWYRQILGQGPELLVQFQDESVVDDSQLPKDRFSAERLKGVDSTLKIQPAELGDSAMYLCTSSPIYNEQFFGPGTRLTVL.

V gene TRBV2 combines with J gene TRBJ2-1, with D possibly TRBD2 on 5 matching bases. In germline, CDR1 is SNHLY, CDR2 FYNNEI. V lost 5 bases to trimming and J lost 9 bases, with 17 bases between them. The CDR3 spans 14 residues. CDR3: CASSPLDSAGEQFF. In nucleotides, the CDR3 is TGTGCCAGCAGTCCTTTGGATAGCGCGGGTGAGCAGTTCTTC.

This clonotype was detected a few times. The chain carries TRBV5-1 and TRBJ1-6, with 7 bases identical to TRBD1. Germline CDR1 is SGHRS and CDR2 is YFSETQ. The J segment lost 14 bases and the V segment lost 4 bases, leaving 12 bases of the junction unmatched. The CDR3 spans 14 residues. The DNA of the CDR3 is TGCGCCAGCAGCCGACAGGGCCTACAAGGGGCCCTCCACTTT. Protein sequence: CASSRQGLQGALHF.

This clonotype was seen repeatedly, ten times or more. The V and J genes are TRBV28 and TRBJ2-3; 13 bases line up with TRBD2. Germline CDR1 and CDR2: MDHEN and SYDVKM. V shed 4 bases and J 6 bases; nucleotides not matched to a gene: 4. This CDR3 spans 15 amino acids. CDR3 sequence: CASSSLAGGADTQYF. CDR3 sequence (DNA): TGTGCCAGCAGTTCACTAGCGGGGGGGGCGGATACGCAGTATTTT.

The rearrangement links TRBV27 to TRBJ2-2; 12 nucleotides align to TRBD2. This CDR3 is built from 15 residues. Germline loops: CDR1 MNHEY, CDR2 SMNVEV (reference sequence). Trimming took 10 bases from V and 6 from J; bases not matched to a gene: 9. The CDR3 loop is CATRLAGAGSGELFF. The CDR3 region has the DNA TGTGCCACCAGACTAGCGGGGGCCGGGTCCGGGGAGCTGTTTTTT.

The chain couples TRBV7-2 to TRBJ1-2, with D possibly being TRBD1 (6 bases). CDR3 length equals 15 residues. From germline, CDR1 is SGHTA and CDR2 FQGNSA. With 2 bases removed from V and 6 bases from J, the gap between germline ends came to 16 bases. This CDR3 is CASSLRTEGVDGYTF. CDR3 in DNA: TGTGCCAGCAGCTTAAGGACAGAGGGAGTAGATGGCTACACCTTC.

This clonotype occurred many times. One end of the junction is discordant with germline, which a read error may explain. The chain has TRBV11-2 and TRBJ1-3; 7 nucleotides line up with TRBD1. Germline CDR1 SGHAT, CDR2 FQNNGV. The length of the CDR3 is 12 residues. The CDR3 spells CASSLETGNTNF. CDR3 in DNA: TGTGCCAGCAGCTTAGAGACAGGGAATACCAATTTT.

The chain couples TRBV20-1 to TRBJ2-7; unclear D gene. This CDR3 spans 12 amino acids. Trimming removed 3 bases from V and 6 bases from J, with 12 bases in between. Germline V CDR1 and CDR2: DFQATT, SNEGSKA (reference sequence). DNA of the CDR3: TGCAGTGCTAGTAGTGGAGTACGCGAGCAGTACTTC. Translated, it gives CSASSGVREQYF.

V usage is TRBV5-1 and J usage is TRBJ2-2; D remains ambiguous. CDR3 length: 12 amino acids. Trimming left V 5 bases short and J 5 bases short, with 7 bases between. CDR1 and CDR2 from the germline V gene are SGHRS and YFSETQ. CDR3 in amino acids: CASRRSTGELFF. In nucleotides, the CDR3 is TGCGCCAGCAGACGGAGTACCGGGGAGCTGTTTTTT.

This clonotype has ten or more counts. V and J are TRBV12-3 or TRBV12-4 and TRBJ1-2; D is possibly TRBD1 (5 bases). This CDR3 region has 15 residues. The ends were cut back, 5 bases at V and 6 bases at J, with 19 bases in the middle. In DNA, the CDR3 is TGTGCCAGCAGTCCTCCATCGGGGCTCCTCGATGGCTACACCTTC. This codes for CASSPPSGLLDGYTF.

Written as DNA, the CDR3 is TGTGCCAGCGTCTCTAATAGCGGGGGTCTTACAGATACGCAGTATTTT. Protein: CASVSNSGGLTDTQYF. The gene calls are TRBV7-8 and TRBJ2-3, with TRBD2 matching over 9 bases. The CDR3 length is 16 residues. V lost 8 bases, J lost 3 bases, and 12 bases stayed unmatched. Per germline, CDR1 SGHVS and CDR2 FQNEAQ.

This sequence joins TRBV6-6 and TRBJ1-5; 9 nucleotides match TRBD1. V lost 7 bases to trimming and J lost 4 bases; unmatched junction nucleotides: 14. Germline V gene lookup returns CDR1 MNHNY and CDR2 SVGAGI (reference sequence). CDR3 length: 17 residues. CDR3 coding DNA: TGTGCCAGCAACCCACCGGGACAGGGAGGACTGAATCAGCCCCAGCATTTT. Translation gives CASNPPGQGGLNQPQHF.

Many counts were recorded for this clonotype. This chain uses TRBV12-3 or TRBV12-4 with TRBJ1-6; D may be TRBD1 (5 bases). The length of the CDR3 is 14 residues. V lost 3 bases and J 10 bases, leaving 13 bases between the germline ends. CDR3 sequence reads: CASSFGADSSPLHF. CDR3 sequence (DNA): TGTGCCAGCAGTTTTGGGGCCGACAGCTCACCCCTCCACTTT.

This clonotype occurred a few times. J is TRBJ1-2 and V is TRBV7-2; 7 nucleotides match TRBD1. With V trimmed by 2 bases and J by 0 bases, 3 bases remained unmatched. The length of the CDR3 is 15 residues. Germline values: CDR1 SGHTA, CDR2 FQGNSA. CDR3 amino acids: CASSLRQGANYGYTF. The CDR3 DNA follows: TGTGCCAGCAGCTTAAGACAGGGAGCTAACTATGGCTACACCTTC. Looking up the rest from reference TRBV7-2 and TRBJ1-2 gives the full variable domain: GAGVSQSPSNKVTEKGKDVELRCDPISGHTALYWYRQSLGQGLEFLIYFQGNSAPDKSGLPSDRFSAERTGGSVSTLTIQRTQQEDSAVYLCASSLRQGANYGYTFGSGTRLTVV.

This clonotype was detected ten times or more. V is TRBV6-6 and J is TRBJ1-4; no clear D gene. Germline CDR1 MNHNY, CDR2 SVGAGI (reference sequence). This CDR3 spans 12 amino acids. V dropped 4 bases and J dropped 3 bases, with 3 bases sitting between them. The CDR3 loop reads CASSWANEKLFF. CDR3 nucleotides: TGTGCCAGCAGTTGGGCTAATGAAAAACTGTTTTTT.

This chain joins TRBV6-5 and TRBJ2-3; D unclear. Deletions cut 4 bases from V and 4 bases from J, with 6 bases between. The CDR3 loop spans 12 amino acids. Germline values: CDR1 MNHEY, CDR2 SVGAGI. This CDR3 reads CASSSRADTQYF. The CDR3 DNA sequence: TGTGCCAGCAGTTCACGGGCAGATACGCAGTATTTT.

This clonotype was counted many times. The chain employs TRBV3-1 and TRBJ2-1; D possibly uses TRBD1 or TRBD2 (5 bases each). Trimming removed 3 bases from V and 8 bases from J, with 17 bases in between. The germline V gene has CDR1 LGHDT and CDR2 YNNKEL (reference sequence). The CDR3 sequence is 15 residues long. The CDR3 spells CASSQPRLSGHEQFF. The CDR3 region has the DNA TGTGCCAGCAGCCAGCCCCGGCTCTCGGGGCATGAGCAGTTCTTC.

This clonotype showed up just a few times. The chain joins TRBV28 to TRBJ1-4; no definite D call. V was trimmed by 9 bases and J by 7 bases, leaving 6 bases between them. This CDR3 region has 10 residues. From germline, CDR1 is MDHEN and CDR2 SYDVKM. The CDR3 loop is CASRSEKLFF. The CDR3 bases are TGTGCCAGTCGGTCTGAAAAACTGTTTTTT.

The CDR3 coding sequence is TGTGCCAGCAGCCGGACGACAGACCTTCAAGAGACCCAGTACTTC. Translation gives CASSRTTDLQETQYF. The V call is TRBV7-9, the J call TRBJ2-5; weak D call: TRBD1 (5 bases). Trimming removed 5 bases from V and 2 bases from J, with 15 bases in between. The CDR3 spans 15 residues. Germline loops: CDR1 SEHNR, CDR2 FQNEAQ (reference sequence). Full variable domain (outside the CDR3, taken from reference TRBV7-9 and TRBJ2-5): DTGVSQNPRHKITKRGQNVTFRCDPISEHNRLYWYRQTLGQGPEFLTYFQNEAQLEKSRLLSDRFSAERPKGSFSTLEIQRTEQGDSAMYLCASSRTTDLQETQYFGPGTRLLVL.

This sequence joins TRBV7-2 and TRBJ2-1; D is unclear. This CDR3 has 14 amino acids. Germline values: CDR1 SGHTA, CDR2 FQGNSA. The V end lost 5 bases, the J end lost 4 bases, and 12 bases lay between the germline ends. CDR3 amino acids: CASSRTVGYNEQFF. Written as DNA, the CDR3 is TGTGCCAGCAGCCGCACGGTGGGTTACAATGAGCAGTTCTTC.

This clonotype was counted many times. The rearrangement links TRBV7-2 to TRBJ2-3, with D tentatively TRBD2 (5 bases). This CDR3 is built from 14 residues. Trimming removed 2 bases from V and 3 bases from J, with 9 bases in between. CDR1 SGHTA and CDR2 FQGNSA come from the germline V gene. The CDR3 here is CASSLSGSTDTQYF. The CDR3 nucleotides read TGTGCCAGCAGCTTATCGGGGTCGACAGATACGCAGTATTTT.

This clonotype showed up just a few times. This chain links TRBV7-9 with TRBJ2-1; D may be TRBD1 (7 bases). The CDR3 sequence is 14 residues long. The ends were cut back, 2 bases at V and 10 bases at J, with 15 bases in the middle. Germline assignment: CDR1 SEHNR and CDR2 FQNEAQ (reference sequence). CDR3 sequence reads: CASSLRSGGKEQFF. The CDR3 DNA sequence: TGTGCCAGCAGCTTACGGTCAGGGGGGAAGGAGCAGTTCTTC.

This clonotype was recorded a few times. The chain links TRBV12-3 or TRBV12-4 to TRBJ2-5; D unclear. The CDR3 is 12 amino acids. The V end lost 8 bases, the J end lost 4 bases, and 11 bases lay between the germline ends. CDR3 sequence reads: CASGYTSETQYF. The CDR3 region has the DNA TGTGCCAGCGGTTATACCTCAGAGACCCAGTACTTC.

The V gene is TRBV4-2, the J gene TRBJ1-2, with 10 bases identical to TRBD1. Germline V lookup: CDR1 LGHNA, CDR2 YNFKEQ. There are 13 residues in the CDR3. The V and J ends lost 4 bases and 6 bases, in that order; junction bases with no gene match: 2. CDR3 region: CASSRQGADGYTF. The CDR3 bases are TGTGCCAGCAGCCGACAGGGGGCTGATGGCTACACCTTC.

This sequence joins TRBV20-1 and TRBJ1-1; D gene unclear. CDR3 size: 15 residues. Per the germline V gene, CDR1 is DFQATT and CDR2 is SNEGSKA (reference sequence). V shed 6 bases and J shed 1 base, with 18 bases lying between them. CDR3 nucleotide sequence: TGCAGTGCACCTTGGCGGGGTTGGGAGAACACTGAAGCTTTCTTT. It translates to CSAPWRGWENTEAFF.

This clonotype showed up just a few times. The chain combines TRBV30 with TRBJ2-5; a possible D gene is TRBD2 (5 bases). Germline lookup yields CDR1 GTSNPN and CDR2 SVGIG (reference sequence). V lost 7 bases and J 5 bases, leaving 14 bases between the germline ends. The CDR3 length is 12 residues. The CDR3: CASDGGFETQYF. The CDR3 DNA sequence: TGTGCCTCGGATGGAGGTTTCGAGACCCAGTACTTC.

The V gene is TRBV20-1, the J gene TRBJ2-1, with D perhaps TRBD1 (5 bases). Germline CDR1 is DFQATT and CDR2 is SNEGSKA (reference sequence). Trimming left V 6 bases short and J 2 bases short, with 11 bases between. The CDR3 totals 13 residues. DNA of the CDR3: TGCAGTGCCAGGCCAGGGACCTACAATGAGCAGTTCTTC. Its translation: CSARPGTYNEQFF.